A single sample gave rise to the 20 T cell receptor beta chains below, sequenced in a study of T-cell memory formation after mild COVID-19. TCRdb reanalysed the 5' RACE reads using MiXCR and keeps one entry per CDR3 protein. The sample contains 30,000 to 50,000 distinct CDR3 sequences, 6% to 6.5% of which appear only once. The sequencing input was PBMCs or a T cell subset sorted from them (not recorded which). These receptors all stem from an adult who had mild COVID-19 (a few samples of this study predate the infection). Cell type and time point are not known.

This clonotype was counted many times. This CDR3 is CASSFLQGNTEAFF. The DNA for the CDR3 is TGTGCCAGCAGTTTCCTCCAGGGGAACACTGAAGCTTTCTTT. The V and J genes are TRBV27 and TRBJ1-1, with D perhaps matching TRBD1 (5 bases). Germline-derived CDR1 and CDR2 are MNHEY and SMNVEV (reference sequence). Trimming shortened V by 3 bases and J by 1 base, and 9 bases separated the two germline ends. This CDR3 contains 14 residues.

This clonotype has just a few counts. The chain recombines TRBV9 with TRBJ1-1; TRBD1 agrees at 7 bases. The germline CDR1 and CDR2 sequences are SGDLS and YYNGEE. The CDR3 has 16 residues. V lost 3 bases and J lost 5; bases outside the gene matches: 13. CDR3 region: CASSARQGGGATEAFF. The DNA of the CDR3 is TGTGCCAGCAGCGCTCGACAGGGCGGAGGGGCAACTGAAGCTTTCTTT.

In this sample, this clonotype turned up a few times. The chain joins TRBV9 to TRBJ2-7, with 9 bases fitting TRBD2. Germline loops: CDR1 SGDLS, CDR2 YYNGEE. The CDR3 totals 14 residues. The J segment lost 6 bases and the V segment lost 2 bases, leaving 6 bases of the junction unmatched. CDR3 sequence reads: CASSVGSGSTEQYF. The CDR3 coding sequence is TGTGCCAGCAGCGTGGGTAGCGGGAGCACCGAGCAGTACTTC.

At least ten counts were recorded for this clonotype. The chain uses TRBV3-1 and TRBJ2-2; 9 nucleotides agree with TRBD1. Germline-derived CDR1 and CDR2 are LGHDT and YNNKEL (reference sequence). The CDR3 totals 15 residues. The V gene end was trimmed by 4 bases and the J gene end by 4 bases; junction bases not matched to a gene: 4. Here the CDR3 reads CASSPGQGSTGELFF. As DNA, the CDR3 is TGTGCCAGCAGCCCGGGACAGGGATCCACCGGGGAGCTGTTTTTT.

The V and J genes are TRBV5-5 and TRBJ2-7; 10 bases agree with TRBD1. This CDR3 has 17 residues. Germline values: CDR1 SGHKS, CDR2 YYEKEE (reference sequence). V gave up 4 bases and J gave up 0 bases; unmatched junction bases: 10. The CDR3 bases are TGTGCCAGCAGCCCCAGACAGGGGGCGAAGAGCTCCTACGAGCAGTACTTC. It specifies CASSPRQGAKSSYEQYF.

This clonotype appeared a few times. This sequence joins TRBV4-1 and TRBJ2-3, with TRBD1 as a possible D gene (5 bases). V lost 4 bases to trimming and J lost 2 bases, with 13 bases between them. The CDR3 totals 15 residues. The germline gives CDR1 MGHRA, CDR2 YSYEKL. The CDR3 nucleotides are TGCGCCAGCAGCCGAATCCAGGGCCACACAGATACGCAGTATTTT. Protein: CASSRIQGHTDTQYF.

This clonotype was counted many times. The chain is built from TRBV4-2 and TRBJ2-1, with D possibly TRBD1 on 5 matching bases. Germline V gene lookup returns CDR1 LGHNA and CDR2 YNFKEQ. Trimming removed 0 bases from V and 6 bases from J, with 12 bases in between. The CDR3 is 15 amino acids. The CDR3 DNA is TGTGCCAGCAGCCAAGAGCTAGGGGAAGGCAATGAGCAGTTCTTC. The encoded protein is CASSQELGEGNEQFF.

This clonotype was found many times. This chain connects TRBV20-1 to TRBJ1-4; D remains unclear. The CDR3 sequence is 13 residues long. Trimming took 1 base from V and 5 from J, leaving 8 bases between them. Germline V gives CDR1 DFQATT, CDR2 SNEGSKA (reference sequence). The CDR3 region has the DNA TGCAGTGCTAGAGTCAGTTCGAATGAAAAACTGTTTTTT. It encodes CSARVSSNEKLFF.

This clonotype showed up many times. This chain uses TRBV5-1 with TRBJ1-1, with D perhaps TRBD1 (5 bases). V was shortened by 0 bases and J by 4 bases, with 13 bases between the two germline ends. The CDR3 consists of 15 residues. Germline loops: CDR1 SGHRS, CDR2 YFSETQ. The CDR3 loop is CASSLVGVAVTEAFF. Here the CDR3 DNA reads TGCGCCAGCAGCTTGGTAGGGGTTGCGGTCACTGAAGCTTTCTTT.

This clonotype was counted at least ten times. The chain combines TRBV10-2 with TRBJ2-7; 10 nucleotides line up with TRBD1. Per germline, CDR1 WSHSY and CDR2 SAAADI. Trimming cost V 9 bases and J 2 bases; bases outside gene matches: 10. The CDR3 has 15 amino acids. The CDR3 loop reads CASTRAGTGAYEQYF. The CDR3 region has the DNA TGCGCCAGTACTAGAGCCGGGACAGGGGCCTACGAGCAGTACTTC.

This clonotype was counted ten times or more. The V gene is TRBV7-9, the J gene TRBJ2-5, with D hard to call. Germline V gene data show CDR1 as SEHNR and CDR2 as FQNEAQ (reference sequence). The CDR3 extends over 13 amino acids. V shed 5 bases and J shed 5 bases, with 12 bases lying between them. The CDR3 spells CASSRDLTETQYF. The DNA for the CDR3 is TGTGCCAGCAGCCGCGACTTGACGGAGACCCAGTACTTC. The full variable domain, completed using reference TRBV7-9 and TRBJ2-5, is DTGVSQNPRHKITKRGQNVTFRCDPISEHNRLYWYRQTLGQGPEFLTYFQNEAQLEKSRLLSDRFSAERPKGSFSTLEIQRTEQGDSAMYLCASSRDLTETQYFGPGTRLLVL.

A few counts support this clonotype. The chain employs TRBV18 and TRBJ2-7; TRBD1 might be the D (5 bases). Germline V gene sequence: CDR1 KGHSH, CDR2 LQKENI. Trimming cost V 3 bases and J 11 bases, with 14 bases left between them. This CDR3 is built from 12 residues. CDR3 sequence (DNA): TGTGCCAGCTCACCGGGGCCCGCGCTCAAGTACTTC. Translated: CASSPGPALKYF.

This clonotype was detected ten times or more. The J gene is TRBJ2-3, the V gene TRBV12-3 or TRBV12-4; the match to TRBD1 covers 7 bases. The CDR3 consists of 14 residues. With 2 bases clipped from V and 7 bases from J, the junction kept 6 bases outside the gene matches. As DNA, the CDR3 is TGTGCCAGCAGTTTACCACAGGGGATGAATACGCAGTATTTT. Encoded protein: CASSLPQGMNTQYF.

The chain carries TRBV2 and TRBJ1-5, with 8 bases aligning to TRBD1. The length of the CDR3 is 15 residues. V shed 7 bases, J shed 4 bases, and the junction held 9 bases outside the gene matches. CDR1 SNHLY and CDR2 FYNNEI come from the germline V gene. The CDR3 protein is CASKGQGIVNQPQHF. The DNA for the CDR3 is TGTGCCAGCAAAGGACAGGGAATAGTAAATCAGCCCCAGCATTTT.

This clonotype was found a few times. The rearrangement joins TRBV24-1 to TRBJ2-7, with 9 bases that match TRBD1. Germline CDR1 KGHDR, CDR2 SFDVKD. The V segment lost 4 bases and the J segment 5 bases; nucleotides outside the gene matches: 5. The CDR3 is 14 residues long. In DNA, the CDR3 is TGTGCCACCAGTGACCCCGGGACAGGGAACGAGCAGTACTTC. The encoded protein is CATSDPGTGNEQYF.

The chain has TRBV19 and TRBJ2-1, with a possible D match to TRBD2 (7 bases). The length of the CDR3 is 16 residues. Per germline, CDR1 LNHDA and CDR2 SQIVND (reference sequence). V shed 6 bases and J shed 5 bases, with 20 bases lying between them. The CDR3 reads CASRFLGRGAHNEQFF. CDR3 in DNA: TGTGCCAGTAGATTCTTGGGCCGGGGGGCTCACAATGAGCAGTTCTTC.

In its sample, this clonotype was seen many times. The rearrangement joins TRBV20-1 to TRBJ1-3; D is perhaps TRBD1 (5 bases). Per germline, CDR1 DFQATT and CDR2 SNEGSKA (reference sequence). This CDR3 spans 13 amino acids. Between the trimmed V and J ends, which lost 6 bases and 4 bases, there was a span of 13 bases. CDR3 loop: CSAGGTVGNTIYF. The DNA of the CDR3 is TGCAGTGCGGGAGGGACCGTAGGAAACACCATATATTTT.

In its sample, this clonotype was seen many times. The V call is TRBV12-3 or TRBV12-4, the J call TRBJ1-1; 7 nucleotides agree with TRBD1. This CDR3 region has 15 residues. The ends lost 6 bases at V and 0 bases at J; junction bases unmatched: 7. The CDR3 DNA follows: TGTGCCAGCAGAAAACAGGGGCTCATGAACACTGAAGCTTTCTTT. Protein: CASRKQGLMNTEAFF.

A few counts support this clonotype. The chain employs TRBV5-1 and TRBJ1-2, with TRBD1 matching 7 bases. The germline gives CDR1 SGHRS, CDR2 YFSETQ. CDR3 length: 15 amino acids. V shed 0 bases and J 5 bases; nucleotides not matched to a gene: 7. CDR3 sequence (DNA): TGCGCCAGCAGCTTGGGGAGGGGGCCCGGATATGGCTACACCTTC. Its protein is CASSLGRGPGYGYTF.

This clonotype was picked up many times. V usage is TRBV29-1 and J usage is TRBJ1-4; the match to TRBD1 covers 11 bases. The trim removed 7 bases at V and 7 bases at J, leaving 8 bases unmatched. This CDR3 contains 14 residues. Per germline, CDR1 SQVTM and CDR2 ANQGSEA. The CDR3 spells CSGGTGTGGEKLFF. CDR3 in DNA: TGCAGCGGGGGAACCGGGACAGGGGGTGAAAAACTGTTTTTT.